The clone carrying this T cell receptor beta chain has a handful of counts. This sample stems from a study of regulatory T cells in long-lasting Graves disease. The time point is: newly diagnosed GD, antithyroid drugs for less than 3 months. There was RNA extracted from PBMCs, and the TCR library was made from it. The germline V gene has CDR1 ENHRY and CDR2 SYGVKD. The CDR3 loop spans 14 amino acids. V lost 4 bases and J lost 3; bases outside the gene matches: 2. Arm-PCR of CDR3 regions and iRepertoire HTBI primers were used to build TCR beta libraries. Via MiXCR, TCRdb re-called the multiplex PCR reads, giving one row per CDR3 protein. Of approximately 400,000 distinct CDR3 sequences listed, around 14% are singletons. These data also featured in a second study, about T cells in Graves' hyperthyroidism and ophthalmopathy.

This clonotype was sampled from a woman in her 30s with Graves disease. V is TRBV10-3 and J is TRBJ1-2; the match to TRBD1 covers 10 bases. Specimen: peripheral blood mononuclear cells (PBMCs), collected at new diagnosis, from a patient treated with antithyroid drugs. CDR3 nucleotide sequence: TGTGCCATCAGTGGACAGGGGGCTGACTATGGCTACACCTTC. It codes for CAISGQGADYGYTF.